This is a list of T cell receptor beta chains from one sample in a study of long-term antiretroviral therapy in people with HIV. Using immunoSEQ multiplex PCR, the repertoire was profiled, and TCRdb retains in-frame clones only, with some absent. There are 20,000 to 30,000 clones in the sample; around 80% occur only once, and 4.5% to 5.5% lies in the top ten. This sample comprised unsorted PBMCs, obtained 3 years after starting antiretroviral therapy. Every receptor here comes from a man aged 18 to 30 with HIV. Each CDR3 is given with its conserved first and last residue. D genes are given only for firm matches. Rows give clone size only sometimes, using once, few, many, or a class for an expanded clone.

DNA: TGCGCCAGCAGCTTGGGGGGTCAAGAGACCCAGTACTTC
CDR3: CASSLGGQETQYF
D: NA
V: TRBV5-1
length: 13
J: TRBJ2-5
size: NA

DNA: TGCGCCAGCAGCCTGGAGGCGACAGGGTCTGGGGCCAACGTCCTGACTTTC
CDR3: CASSLEATGSGANVLTF
D: TRBD1
V: TRBV5-1
length: 17
J: TRBJ2-6
size: NA

DNA: TGTGCCAGCAGTCGGGACGGTGATTCCTACGAGCAGTACTTC
CDR3: CASSRDGDSYEQYF
D: NA
V: TRBV5-5
length: 14
J: TRBJ2-7
size: once

DNA: TGTGCCAGCAGCGTGCGGGCGGGTACTGAAGCTTTCTTT
CDR3: CASSVRAGTEAFF
D: NA
V: TRBV9
length: 13
J: TRBJ1-1
size: few

DNA: TGTGCCAGCAGGATTAAAGAGACCCAGTACTTC
CDR3: CASRIKETQYF
D: NA
V: TRBV28
length: 11
J: TRBJ2-5
size: NA

DNA: TGTGCCAGTAGATACCAGGTTGGGAGCCGAGAAGCTTTCTTT
CDR3: CASRYQVGSREAFF
D: NA
V: TRBV19
length: 14
J: TRBJ1-1
size: NA

DNA: TGTGCCAGCAGCTTAGGAAATCAGCCCCAGCATTTT
CDR3: CASSLGNQPQHF
D: NA
V: TRBV7-8
length: 12
J: TRBJ1-5
size: NA

DNA: TGTGCCAGTTCCCAGTTGGGGCACAATGAGCAGTTCTTC
CDR3: CASSQLGHNEQFF
D: NA
V: TRBV6-5
length: 13
J: TRBJ2-1
size: once

DNA: TGCGCCAGCAGCTTGGATGGGGGCCCCCCATATGGCTACACCTTC
CDR3: CASSLDGGPPYGYTF
D: NA
V: TRBV5-1
length: 15
J: TRBJ1-2
size: NA

DNA: TGTGCCAGCACCTCCGGAGTAGATACGCAGTATTTT
CDR3: CASTSGVDTQYF
D: NA
V: TRBV6-1
length: 12
J: TRBJ2-3
size: NA

DNA: TGTGCCAGCAGCTTAAAGGGGTACCGGGACAGAGGCACCGGGGAGCTGTTTTTT
CDR3: CASSLKGYRDRGTGELFF
D: TRBD1
V: TRBV7-3
length: 18
J: TRBJ2-2
size: NA

DNA: TGTGCCACTGGGGGACTAGGGGCCAATGAGCAGTTCTTC
CDR3: CATGGLGANEQFF
D: TRBD2
V: TRBV2
length: 13
J: TRBJ2-1
size: NA

DNA: TGTGCCAGCAGCTTCCAAGGGACTAGCTTGAACATTCAGTACTTC
CDR3: CASSFQGTSLNIQYF
D: TRBD2
V: TRBV7-2
length: 15
J: TRBJ2-4
size: NA

DNA: TGCGCCAGCAGCCAGGGTGAAAAACTGTTTTTT
CDR3: CASSQGEKLFF
D: NA
V: TRBV4-1
length: 11
J: TRBJ1-4
size: NA

DNA: TGTGCCAGCAGGGATTCCTCCGGGACGGCATACACTGAAGCTTTCTTT
CDR3: CASRDSSGTAYTEAFF
D: NA
V: TRBV2
length: 16
J: TRBJ1-1
size: NA

DNA: TGTGCCATCAGTGAGTCGGAAGGATCTGGGGCCAACGTCCTGACTTTC
CDR3: CAISESEGSGANVLTF
D: NA
V: TRBV10-3
length: 16
J: TRBJ2-6
size: NA

DNA: TGCGCCAGCAGCCCTAGGACACGCGCCGACTCTGGGGCCAACGTCCTGACTTTC
CDR3: CASSPRTRADSGANVLTF
D: NA
V: TRBV5-1
length: 18
J: TRBJ2-6
size: NA

DNA: TGTGCCAGCAGTGAATCGCCGACCGAGGGAAACACCATATATTTT
CDR3: CASSESPTEGNTIYF
D: NA
V: TRBV6-1
length: 15
J: TRBJ1-3
size: NA

DNA: TGTGCCAGCAGGAAGGACTCCTACAATGAGCAGTTCTTC
CDR3: CASRKDSYNEQFF
D: NA
V: TRBV6-5
length: 13
J: TRBJ2-1
size: NA